Included here is one T cell receptor (beta chain) sequence, with context. The data were taken from a study of blood T cell repertoires in COVID-19. Germline values: CDR1 MGHRA, CDR2 YSYEKL. Trimming removed 0 bases at V and 6 bases at J, with 7 bases between. The CDR3 is 13 residues long. Clones were read by immunoSEQ multiplex PCR, and TCRdb kept only the in-frame ones, dropping some. The profile shows approximately 440,000 clones, less than 95% of them singletons. Participant-reported clinical history was the basis for cohort assignment. The sample comprised PBMCs or T cells enriched from blood (not recorded which). V usage is TRBV4-1 and J usage is TRBJ2-3; D possibly corresponds to TRBD2 (6 bases). The clonotype was recovered from a man aged 18 to 30 who had recovered from COVID-19. CDR3 sequence: CASSQERGDTQYF. In DNA, the CDR3 is TGCGCCAGCAGCCAAGAACGGGGGGATACGCAGTATTTT.